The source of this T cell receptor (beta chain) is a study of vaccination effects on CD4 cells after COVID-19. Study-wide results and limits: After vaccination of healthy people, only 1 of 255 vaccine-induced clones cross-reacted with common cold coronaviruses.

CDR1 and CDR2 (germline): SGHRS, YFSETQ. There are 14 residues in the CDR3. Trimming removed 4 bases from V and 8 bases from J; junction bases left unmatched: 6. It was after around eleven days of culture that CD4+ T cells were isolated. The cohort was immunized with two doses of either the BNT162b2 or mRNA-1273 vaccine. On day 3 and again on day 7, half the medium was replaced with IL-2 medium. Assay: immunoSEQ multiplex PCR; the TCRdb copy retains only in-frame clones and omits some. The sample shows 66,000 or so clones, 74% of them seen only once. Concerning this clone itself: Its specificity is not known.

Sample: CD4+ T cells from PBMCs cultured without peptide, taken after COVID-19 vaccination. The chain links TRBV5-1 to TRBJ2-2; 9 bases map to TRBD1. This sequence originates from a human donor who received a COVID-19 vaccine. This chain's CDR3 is CASSIQGASGELFF. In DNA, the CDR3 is TGCGCCAGCAGCATACAGGGGGCGTCGGGGGAGCTGTTTTTT.